This T cell receptor beta chain was found in a study of cytomegalovirus exposure and HLA in healthy donors. Whole-study findings and limits: In a later analysis, a genetic analysis reported fewer productive-TCR N-insertions in an Asian-associated ancestry cluster than the cohort average. TCR beta V segments were, for the most part, productive about 87% or about 30% of the time in an earlier analysis.

Everyone who donated was a healthy bone marrow donor. Trimming took 4 bases from V and 6 from J, leaving 13 bases between them. Germline V gene data show CDR1 as MGHDK and CDR2 as SYGVNS. This CDR3 spans 14 amino acids. There are a few counts of this clone. The antigen remains undetermined. Primers: 60 Vbeta forward and 13 Jbeta reverse. The data were produced by immunoSEQ multiplex PCR, yet TCRdb's version contains in-frame clones alone and is incomplete. The sample records 150,000 to 180,000 clones, approximately 80% being singletons. The sequence came from a woman aged 45-65 years in good health and CMV-seropositive. The sample was PBMCs. The chain joins TRBV25-1 to TRBJ2-1; D may be TRBD2 (5 bases). The CDR3 loop reads CASSASHLGNEQFF. In nucleotides, the CDR3 is TGTGCCAGCAGTGCTAGCCACTTAGGCAATGAGCAGTTCTTC.